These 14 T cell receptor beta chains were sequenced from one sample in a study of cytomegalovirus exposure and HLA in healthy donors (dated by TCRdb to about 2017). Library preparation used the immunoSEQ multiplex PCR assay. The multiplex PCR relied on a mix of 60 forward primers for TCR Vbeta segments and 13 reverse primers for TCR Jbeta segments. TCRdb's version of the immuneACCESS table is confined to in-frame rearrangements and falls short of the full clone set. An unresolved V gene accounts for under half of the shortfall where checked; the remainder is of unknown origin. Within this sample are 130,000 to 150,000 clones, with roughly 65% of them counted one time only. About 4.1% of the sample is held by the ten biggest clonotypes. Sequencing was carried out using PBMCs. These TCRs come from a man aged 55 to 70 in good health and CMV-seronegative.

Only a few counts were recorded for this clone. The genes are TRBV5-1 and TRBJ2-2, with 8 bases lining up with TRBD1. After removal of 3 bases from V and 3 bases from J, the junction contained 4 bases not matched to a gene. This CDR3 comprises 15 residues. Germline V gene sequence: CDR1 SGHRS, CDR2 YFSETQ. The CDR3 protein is CASSSQGEDTGELFF. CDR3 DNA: TGCGCCAGCAGCTCACAGGGGGAAGACACCGGGGAGCTGTTTTTT.

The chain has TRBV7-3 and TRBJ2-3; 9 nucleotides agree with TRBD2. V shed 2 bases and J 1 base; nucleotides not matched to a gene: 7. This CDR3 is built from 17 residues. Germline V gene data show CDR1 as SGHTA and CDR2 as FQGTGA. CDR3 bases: TGTGCCAGCAGCTTACTGGCTAGCGGGACCGGCACAGATACGCAGTATTTT. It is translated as CASSLLASGTGTDTQYF.

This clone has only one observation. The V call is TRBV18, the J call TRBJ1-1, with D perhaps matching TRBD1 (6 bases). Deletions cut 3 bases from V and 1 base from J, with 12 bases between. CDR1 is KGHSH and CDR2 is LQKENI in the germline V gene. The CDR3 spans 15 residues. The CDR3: CASSPRTEWNTEAFF. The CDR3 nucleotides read TGTGCCAGCTCACCCCGGACAGAGTGGAACACTGAAGCTTTCTTT.

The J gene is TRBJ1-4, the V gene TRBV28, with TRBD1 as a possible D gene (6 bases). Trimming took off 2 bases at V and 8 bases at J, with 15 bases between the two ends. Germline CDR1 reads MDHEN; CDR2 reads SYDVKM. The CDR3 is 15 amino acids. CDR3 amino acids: CASSLRIRGFEKLFF. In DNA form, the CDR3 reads TGTGCCAGCAGTTTAAGAATCAGGGGTTTCGAAAAACTGTTTTTT.

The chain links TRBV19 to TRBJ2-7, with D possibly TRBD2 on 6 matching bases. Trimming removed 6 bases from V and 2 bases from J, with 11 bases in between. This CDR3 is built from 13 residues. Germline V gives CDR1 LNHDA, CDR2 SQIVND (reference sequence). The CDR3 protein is CASRGTVTYEQYF. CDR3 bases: TGTGCCAGTAGGGGGACTGTTACCTACGAGCAGTACTTC.

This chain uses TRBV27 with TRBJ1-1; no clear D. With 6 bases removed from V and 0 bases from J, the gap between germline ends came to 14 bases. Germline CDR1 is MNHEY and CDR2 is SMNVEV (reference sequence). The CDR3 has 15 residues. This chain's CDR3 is CASRPREGMNTEAFF. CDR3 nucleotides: TGTGCCAGCAGGCCAAGAGAGGGTATGAACACTGAAGCTTTCTTT.

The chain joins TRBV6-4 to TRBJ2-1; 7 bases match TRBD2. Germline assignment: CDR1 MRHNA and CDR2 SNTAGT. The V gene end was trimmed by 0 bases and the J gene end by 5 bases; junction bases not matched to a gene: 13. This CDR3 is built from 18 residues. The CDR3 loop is CASSDSPIPGLTNNEQFF. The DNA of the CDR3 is TGTGCCAGCAGTGACTCGCCGATACCGGGACTAACCAACAATGAGCAGTTCTTC.

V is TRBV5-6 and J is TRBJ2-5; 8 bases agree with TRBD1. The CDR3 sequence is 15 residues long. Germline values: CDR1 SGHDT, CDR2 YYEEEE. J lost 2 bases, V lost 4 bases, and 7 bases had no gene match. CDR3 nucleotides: TGTGCCAGCAGCCGTCCCGGGACAGGACAAGAGACCCAGTACTTC. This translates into CASSRPGTGQETQYF.

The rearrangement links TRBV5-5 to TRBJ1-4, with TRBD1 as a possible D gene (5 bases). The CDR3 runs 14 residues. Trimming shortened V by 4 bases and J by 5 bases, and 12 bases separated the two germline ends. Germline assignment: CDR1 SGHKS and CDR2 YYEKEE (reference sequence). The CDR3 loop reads CASSPRDLNEKLFF. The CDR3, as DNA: TGTGCCAGCAGCCCGCGGGACCTAAATGAAAAACTGTTTTTT.

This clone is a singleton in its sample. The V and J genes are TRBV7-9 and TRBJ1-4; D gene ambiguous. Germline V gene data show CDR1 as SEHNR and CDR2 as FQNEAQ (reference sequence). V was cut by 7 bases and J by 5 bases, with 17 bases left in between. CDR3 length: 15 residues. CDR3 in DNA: TGTGCCAGCATCTTGGATTCGACGGGGAATGAAAAACTGTTTTTT. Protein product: CASILDSTGNEKLFF.

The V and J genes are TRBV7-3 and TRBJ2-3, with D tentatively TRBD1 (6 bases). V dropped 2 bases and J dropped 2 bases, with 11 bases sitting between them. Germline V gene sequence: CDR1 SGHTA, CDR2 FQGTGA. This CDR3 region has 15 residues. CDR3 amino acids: CASSLSGTITDTQYF. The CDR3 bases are TGTGCCAGCAGCTTATCCGGGACAATCACAGATACGCAGTATTTT.

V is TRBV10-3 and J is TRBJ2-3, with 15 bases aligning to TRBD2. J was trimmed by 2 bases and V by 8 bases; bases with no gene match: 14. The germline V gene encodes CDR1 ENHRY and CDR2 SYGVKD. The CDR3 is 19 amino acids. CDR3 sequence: CAIGGFSGTSGRNTDTQYF. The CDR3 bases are TGTGCCATCGGGGGGTTTTCCGGGACTAGCGGGAGGAACACAGATACGCAGTATTTT.

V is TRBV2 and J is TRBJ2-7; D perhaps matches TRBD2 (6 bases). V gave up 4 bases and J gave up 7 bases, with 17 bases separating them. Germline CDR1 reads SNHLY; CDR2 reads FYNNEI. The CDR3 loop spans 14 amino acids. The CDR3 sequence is CASSAWGGLVEQYF. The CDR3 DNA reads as TGTGCCAGCAGTGCTTGGGGAGGTCTAGTTGAGCAGTACTTC. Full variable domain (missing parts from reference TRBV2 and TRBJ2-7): EPEVTQTPSHQVTQMGQEVILRCVPISNHLYFYWYRQILGQKVEFLVSFYNNEISEKSEIFDDQFSVERPDGSNFTLKIRSTKLEDSAMYFCASSAWGGLVEQYFGPGTRLTVT.

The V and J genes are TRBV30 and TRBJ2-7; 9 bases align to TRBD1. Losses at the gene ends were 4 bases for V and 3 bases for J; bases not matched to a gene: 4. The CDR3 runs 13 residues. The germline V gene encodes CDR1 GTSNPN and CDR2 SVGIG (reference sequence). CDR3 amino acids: CAWKGQGVYEQYF. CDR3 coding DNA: TGTGCCTGGAAGGGACAGGGAGTCTACGAGCAGTACTTC.